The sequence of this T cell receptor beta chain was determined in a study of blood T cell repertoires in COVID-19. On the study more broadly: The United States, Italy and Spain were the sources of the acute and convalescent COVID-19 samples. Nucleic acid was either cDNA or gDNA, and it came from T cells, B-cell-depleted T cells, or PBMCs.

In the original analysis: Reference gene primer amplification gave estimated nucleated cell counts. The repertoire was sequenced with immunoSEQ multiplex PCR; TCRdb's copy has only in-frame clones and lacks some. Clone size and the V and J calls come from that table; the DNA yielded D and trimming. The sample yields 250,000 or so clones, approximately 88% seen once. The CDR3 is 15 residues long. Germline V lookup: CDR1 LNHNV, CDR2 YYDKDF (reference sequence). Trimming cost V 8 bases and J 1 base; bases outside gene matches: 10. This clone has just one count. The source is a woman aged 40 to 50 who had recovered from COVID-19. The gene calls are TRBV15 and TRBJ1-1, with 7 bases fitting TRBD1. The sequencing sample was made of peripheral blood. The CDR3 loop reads CATRGGSGRNTEAFF. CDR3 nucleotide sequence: TGTGCCACCCGAGGGGGCTCGGGTCGGAACACTGAAGCTTTCTTT.